The 13 T cell receptor beta chains reported below all come from one sample, sequenced in a study of beta chain features in type 1 diabetes. General observations from the study: Among all four CD4+ subsets, Type 1 diabetes patients had TCRB CDR3s that were moderately but significantly shorter.

All of the isolated RNA was reverse transcribed, so expressed TCRB transcripts were sequenced. TCRdb's table, derived via immunoSEQ multiplex PCR, lists solely in-frame clones and lacks some. The repertoire holds some 150,000 clones, with roughly 9% as singletons. These receptors' targets are unknown. Sequencing used central memory CD4+ T cells from blood. These receptors all stem from a woman aged 30 to 39 with type 1 diabetes.

The chain couples TRBV6-5 to TRBJ2-6; D might be TRBD1 (5 bases). The germline V and J ends were trimmed by 5 bases and 4 bases, with 9 bases remaining between them. The CDR3 has 14 residues. Per germline, CDR1 MNHEY and CDR2 SVGAGI. As DNA, the CDR3 is TGTGCCAGCAGTCAGGGTTCCGGGGCCAACGTCCTGACTTTC. Amino acids: CASSQGSGANVLTF.

The chain has TRBV6-1 and TRBJ2-1, with TRBD2 matching over 8 bases. The CDR3 is 15 amino acids. CDR1 is MNHNS, CDR2 SASEGT, per germline. V was pared by 6 bases and J by 5 bases, with 9 bases of the junction left unmatched. DNA of the CDR3: TGTGCCAGCAGCTTTCTAGCGGGCCCCAACAATGAGCAGTTCTTC. It codes for CASSFLAGPNNEQFF.

This clone was detected only a few times. The genes are TRBV25-1 and TRBJ2-7, with TRBD2 matching 9 bases. CDR3 length: 13 residues. Germline CDR1 and CDR2: MGHDK and SYGVNS. The V segment lost 8 bases and the J segment 7 bases; nucleotides outside the gene matches: 9. CDR3: CASGVAGVSEQYF. The CDR3 DNA reads TGTGCCAGCGGAGTAGCGGGAGTTAGTGAGCAGTACTTC.

The V call is TRBV30, the J call TRBJ1-2, with D unclear. The V end was cut by 5 bases, the J end by 1 base, with 8 bases between. In germline, CDR1 is GTSNPN, CDR2 SVGIG (reference sequence). The length of the CDR3 is 12 residues. CDR3 in amino acids: CAWEDLNYGYTF. Here the CDR3 DNA reads TGTGCCTGGGAGGATCTTAACTATGGCTACACCTTC.

V usage is TRBV7-9 and J usage is TRBJ2-2; TRBD1 agrees at 7 bases. The J segment lost 2 bases and the V segment lost 2 bases, leaving 2 bases of the junction unmatched. The germline V gene has CDR1 SEHNR and CDR2 FQNEAQ (reference sequence). The CDR3 loop spans 15 amino acids. This CDR3 is CASSLRGGNTGELFF. For the CDR3, the DNA is TGTGCCAGCAGCTTACGAGGGGGCAACACCGGGGAGCTGTTTTTT.

This clone was counted a few times. The rearrangement uses TRBV25-1 and TRBJ2-3, with D tentatively TRBD2 (6 bases). Germline CDR1 reads MGHDK; CDR2 reads SYGVNS. The CDR3 runs 16 residues. V dropped 2 bases and J dropped 2 bases, with 14 bases sitting between them. This CDR3 is CASSELEGRYTDTQYF. The CDR3 DNA follows: TGTGCCAGCAGTGAACTAGAAGGGAGGTACACAGATACGCAGTATTTT.

In this sample, this clone turned up a few times. The chain employs TRBV6-7 and TRBJ2-4, with 7 positions matching TRBD1. TRBV6-7 is known as an ORF, though its function is uncertain. The CDR3 has 15 residues. The V gene end was trimmed by 2 bases and the J gene end by 7 bases; junction bases not matched to a gene: 8. The CDR3 sequence: CASSYRDRQGNIQYF. The CDR3 nucleotides read TGTGCCAGCAGTTACCGCGACCGACAGGGTAACATTCAGTACTTC.

This chain joins TRBV28 and TRBJ2-7; D unresolved. This CDR3 is 13 amino acids long. Trimming took 3 bases from V and 3 from J, leaving 9 bases between them. Germline loops: CDR1 MDHEN, CDR2 SYDVKM. DNA for the CDR3: TGTGCCAGCAGTTTGTGGCAGGACTACGAGCAGTACTTC. Protein product: CASSLWQDYEQYF.

Only a few counts were recorded for this clone. The sample carries other DNA sequences with the same CDR3. V gene TRBV18 combines with J gene TRBJ2-7; D ambiguous. This CDR3 is built from 12 residues. CDR1 is KGHSH and CDR2 is LQKENI in the germline V gene. V lost 6 bases and J 0 bases, leaving 6 bases between the germline ends. In DNA form, the CDR3 reads TGTGCCAGCTCCCCGAGCTCCTACGAGCAGTACTTC. It specifies CASSPSSYEQYF.

The genes are TRBV5-8 and TRBJ1-2, with a tentative D call TRBD1 (6 bases). Germline CDR1 SGHTS, CDR2 YDEGEE. Trimming stripped 2 bases from V and 7 bases from J, with 9 bases between. CDR3 length equals 12 residues. The CDR3 DNA sequence: TGTGCCAGCAGCTTTCGACAGGCTGGCTACACCTTC. Encoded protein: CASSFRQAGYTF.

This clone was seen a handful of times. The chain links TRBV7-6 to TRBJ2-5; D call uncertain. This CDR3 spans 13 amino acids. Trimming removed 5 bases at V and 5 bases at J, with 12 bases between. Germline values: CDR1 SGHVS, CDR2 FNYEAQ. The CDR3, as DNA: TGTGCCAGCAGCAGAGTCTCCGCGGAGACCCAGTACTTC. Protein sequence: CASSRVSAETQYF.

The table lists this clone with a few counts. The sample carries other DNA sequences with the same CDR3. This chain links TRBV2 with TRBJ2-3; the match to TRBD1 covers 10 bases. The V gene's germline CDR1 is SNHLY and CDR2 FYNNEI. Trimming cost V 6 bases and J 3 bases; bases outside gene matches: 3. The CDR3 extends over 14 amino acids. CDR3 protein: CASSRDRGTDTQYF. The CDR3 region has the DNA TGTGCCAGCAGCCGGGACAGGGGTACAGATACGCAGTATTTT. Variable domain in full (rest from reference TRBV2 and TRBJ2-3): EPEVTQTPSHQVTQMGQEVILRCVPISNHLYFYWYRQILGQKVEFLVSFYNNEISEKSEIFDDQFSVERPDGSNFTLKIRSTKLEDSAMYFCASSRDRGTDTQYFGPGTRLTVL.

J is TRBJ2-2 and V is TRBV7-2; D is perhaps TRBD2 (6 bases). V was shortened by 5 bases and J by 0 bases, with 10 bases between the two germline ends. Germline V lookup: CDR1 SGHTA, CDR2 FQGNSA. The CDR3 sequence is 15 residues long. The CDR3 protein is CASSPRGTNTGELFF. CDR3 in DNA: TGTGCCAGCAGCCCCCGGGGGACGAACACCGGGGAGCTGTTTTTT.